This T cell receptor (beta chain) comes out of a study of blood T cells in healthy people across ages. Alongside a J-beta primer mix, a sample-barcoded 5' primer served in a second PCR lasting about 7 to 12 cycles. Each TCR beta cDNA got a 12-nucleotide random molecular identifier. TCRdb ran MiXCR on the 5' RACE reads and lists one entry per CDR3 protein. The table records under 950,000 distinct CDR3 sequences, 22% of them present only once. Remarks on this clonotype: The antigen is undetermined. The junction does not match germline at one end; this may be a read error.

Each donor gave roughly 9.1 milliliters of peripheral blood. The study, taken as a whole, reports: The long-lived group displayed more naive CD4+ cells, plus higher diversity, than the aged donors did. Changes in expanded clonotypes were possibly confounded, as the CMV status of donors was unknown.

The CDR3 consists of 16 residues. Germline V gives CDR1 GTSNPN, CDR2 SVGIG (reference sequence). V usage is TRBV30 and J usage is TRBJ2-1, with D possibly TRBD1 on 6 matching bases. The clonotype comes from a man aged 65-85 years in good health. Material: blood. The DNA for the CDR3 is TGTGCCTGGAGTGTCCCGGTTACAGGGTCCTACAGTGAGCAGTTCTTC. Translation: CAWSVPVTGSYSEQFF.